The 11 T cell receptor beta chains in this list originate from one sample, sequenced in a study of persistence of HIV-infected CD4 T cells. Cells were stimulated with overlapping HIV-1 Gag 15-mer peptides. CD40L/CD69 double-negative CD45RO-high memory CD4+ T cells were collected. The antigens these receptors bind are not known. The immunoSEQ assay was version 4, run in survey mode. The assay was immunoSEQ multiplex PCR, and TCRdb's table has in-frame clones only and misses some. The sample gives about 32,000 clones, roughly four fifths of which show up once; under 20% is in the top ten. The sample here was CD4+ T cells sorted from PBMCs after roughly 18-hour stimulation, taken from a patient who received antiretroviral therapy. Receptors were obtained from an adult woman with HIV who was CMV-seropositive.

Only one count was recorded for this clone. The chain combines TRBV15 with TRBJ2-1; D is unclear. The CDR3 is 13 amino acids. Trimming pared 7 bases from V and 5 bases from J, leaving 12 bases between. Germline CDR1 and CDR2: LNHNV and YYDKDF (reference sequence). The CDR3: CATTGQRNNEQFF. The CDR3 DNA is TGTGCCACCACCGGGCAACGGAACAATGAGCAGTTCTTC.

The chain combines TRBV5-1 with TRBJ1-1; possibly TRBD1 for D (5 bases). This CDR3 has 13 amino acids. Germline values: CDR1 SGHRS, CDR2 YFSETQ. Trimming took off 10 bases at V and 3 bases at J, with 16 bases between the two ends. Written as DNA, the CDR3 is TGCGCCTTATGGGGGAAAGTCGACACTGAAGCTTTCTTT. Translating it yields CALWGKVDTEAFF.

Only one count was recorded for this clone. The V call is TRBV5-1, the J call TRBJ2-7; 12 bases fit TRBD1. The CDR3 consists of 17 residues. Germline values: CDR1 SGHRS, CDR2 YFSETQ. The J segment lost 4 bases and the V segment lost 0 bases, leaving 8 bases of the junction unmatched. In nucleotides, the CDR3 is TGCGCCAGCAGCTTGGCCACCGGGACAGGGGGCGTGTACGAGCAGTACTTC. Protein product: CASSLATGTGGVYEQYF.

CDR3 coding DNA: TGTGCCAGCAGCTCCGTGGACGGGTTTGGCTACGAGCAGTACTTC. Its protein is CASSSVDGFGYEQYF. J is TRBJ2-7 and V is TRBV5-6; D not resolved. Germline V lookup: CDR1 SGHDT, CDR2 YYEEEE. The CDR3 contains 15 residues. The germline V and J ends were trimmed by 3 bases and 3 bases, with 16 bases remaining between them. The entire variable domain, with the rest obtained from reference TRBV5-6 and TRBJ2-7, is as follows: DAGVTQSPTHLIKTRGQQVTLRCSPKSGHDTVSWYQQALGQGPQFIFQYYEEEERQRGNFPDRFSGHQFPNYSSELNVNALLLGDSALYLCASSSVDGFGYEQYFGPGTRLTVT.

Only one count was recorded for this clone. The V gene is TRBV5-6, the J gene TRBJ2-7; 14 nucleotides align to TRBD2. The CDR3 contains 15 residues. V dropped 4 bases and J dropped 2; count of bases not matched to a gene: 2. Germline loops: CDR1 SGHDT, CDR2 YYEEEE. The CDR3 DNA reads as TGTGCCAGCAGCCTGACTAGCGGGAGGGCCTACGAGCAGTACTTC. Protein product: CASSLTSGRAYEQYF.

With regard to this clone: The sample has other DNA sequences that encode this CDR3 too. The chain has TRBV5-1 and TRBJ1-1; 7 nucleotides align to TRBD1. CDR1 is SGHRS, CDR2 YFSETQ, per germline. Unmatched junction bases numbered 3, after V lost 6 bases and J lost 1 base. The CDR3 runs 13 residues. The DNA for the CDR3 is TGCGCCAGCATAGGGACAGCGAACACTGAAGCTTTCTTT. Protein sequence: CASIGTANTEAFF.

The chain combines TRBV3-1 (or the pseudogene TRBV3-2) with TRBJ2-3; 9 bases line up with TRBD2. The CDR3 covers 18 residues. Germline V gene sequence: CDR1 LGHDT, CDR2 YNNKEL (reference sequence). Trimming took 1 base from V and 4 from J; bases not matched to a gene: 12. Written as DNA, the CDR3 is TGTGCCAGCAGCCAAGGGGCGAGTTTGCGGGGGGGCTCAGATACGCAGTATTTT. Amino acid sequence: CASSQGASLRGGSDTQYF.

The chain is built from TRBV6-1 and TRBJ1-5; 9 nucleotides align to TRBD1. J was trimmed by 4 bases and V by 4 bases; bases with no gene match: 8. Per germline, CDR1 MNHNS and CDR2 SASEGT. The CDR3 sequence is 16 residues long. CDR3 amino acids: CASSALQGAGNQPQHF. CDR3 sequence (DNA): TGTGCCAGCAGTGCACTACAGGGGGCAGGGAATCAGCCCCAGCATTTT.

The V call is TRBV28, the J call TRBJ2-3, with 7 bases aligning to TRBD1. The CDR3 loop spans 18 amino acids. The ends lost 9 bases at V and 2 bases at J; junction bases unmatched: 20. Germline loops: CDR1 MDHEN, CDR2 SYDVKM. CDR3 sequence reads: CASQLDKVGRGLTDTQYF. CDR3 nucleotide sequence: TGTGCCAGTCAACTTGACAAGGTCGGAAGGGGGCTCACAGATACGCAGTATTTT.

The rearrangement joins TRBV16 to TRBJ2-3, with D possibly being TRBD1 or TRBD2 (5 bases each). Trimming left V 0 bases short and J 0 bases short, with 7 bases between. CDR3 length: 15 residues. Germline-derived CDR1 and CDR2 are KGHSY and FQNENV. The CDR3 loop reads CASSQSRGSTDTQYF. The DNA for the CDR3 is TGTGCCAGCAGCCAATCGAGGGGTAGCACAGATACGCAGTATTTT.

This chain uses TRBV5-5 with TRBJ1-2; no definite D call. The CDR3 has 15 amino acids. Germline lookup yields CDR1 SGHKS and CDR2 YYEKEE (reference sequence). Trimming left V 1 base short and J 1 base short, with 11 bases between. The CDR3 coding sequence is TGTGCCAGCAGCTTGACGGGGAACGTTAACTATGGCTACACCTTC. This gives the protein CASSLTGNVNYGYTF.